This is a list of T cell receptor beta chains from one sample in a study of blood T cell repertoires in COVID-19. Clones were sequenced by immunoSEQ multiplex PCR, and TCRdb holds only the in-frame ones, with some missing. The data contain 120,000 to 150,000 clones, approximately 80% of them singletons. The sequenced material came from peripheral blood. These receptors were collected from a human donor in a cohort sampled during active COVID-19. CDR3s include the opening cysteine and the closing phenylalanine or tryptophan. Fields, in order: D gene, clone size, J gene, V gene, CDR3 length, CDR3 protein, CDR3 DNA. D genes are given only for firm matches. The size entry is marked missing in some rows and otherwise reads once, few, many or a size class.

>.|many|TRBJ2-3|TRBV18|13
CASSGERADTQYF
TGTGCCAGCTCCGGAGAGCGGGCAGATACGCAGTATTTT
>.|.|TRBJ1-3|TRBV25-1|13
CASSDSSGNTIYF
TGTGCCAGCAGTGATAGCTCTGGAAACACCATATATTTT
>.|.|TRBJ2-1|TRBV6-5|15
CASSGALSSYNEQFF
TGTGCCAGCAGCGGAGCGCTGAGCTCCTACAATGAGCAGTTCTTC
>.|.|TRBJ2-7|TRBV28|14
CASSLTAGNHEQYF
TGTGCCAGCAGTTTAACGGCAGGGAACCACGAGCAGTACTTC
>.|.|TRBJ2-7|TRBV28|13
CASRRTGTYEQYF
TGTGCCAGCAGGAGGACTGGAACCTACGAGCAGTACTTC
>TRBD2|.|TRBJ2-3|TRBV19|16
CASSMRLAGETDTQYF
TGTGCCAGTAGTATGAGGCTAGCGGGAGAAACAGATACGCAGTATTTT
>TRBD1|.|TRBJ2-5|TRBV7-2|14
CASSLAGQGETQYF
TGTGCCAGCAGCTTAGCGGGACAGGGGGAGACCCAGTACTTC
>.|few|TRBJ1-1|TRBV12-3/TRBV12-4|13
CASSPWGDTEAFF
TGTGCCAGCAGCCCCTGGGGCGACACTGAAGCTTTCTTT
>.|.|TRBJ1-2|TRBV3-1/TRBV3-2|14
CASSQVDRGGGYTF
TGTGCCAGCAGCCAAGTTGACCGTGGCGGGGGCTACACCTTC
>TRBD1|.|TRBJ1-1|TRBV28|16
CASKSGTATFWTEAFF
TGTGCCAGCAAGAGTGGGACAGCCACCTTTTGGACTGAAGCTTTCTTT
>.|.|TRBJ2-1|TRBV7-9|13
CASREWANNEQFF
TGTGCCAGCAGAGAGTGGGCCAACAATGAGCAGTTCTTC
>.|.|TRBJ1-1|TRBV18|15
CASSPVDTLNTEAFF
TGTGCCAGCTCACCCGTGGACACATTGAACACTGAAGCTTTCTTT
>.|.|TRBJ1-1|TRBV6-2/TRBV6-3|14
CASSLTPGYTEAFF
TGTGCCAGCAGCTTAACCCCAGGGTATACTGAAGCTTTCTTT
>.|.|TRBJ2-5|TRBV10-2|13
CASSQAGQETQYF
TGCGCCAGCAGTCAAGCAGGGCAGGAGACCCAGTACTTC
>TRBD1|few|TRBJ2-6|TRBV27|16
CASGNDRDRRANVLTF
TGTGCCAGCGGTAACGACCGGGACAGGAGAGCCAACGTCCTGACTTTC
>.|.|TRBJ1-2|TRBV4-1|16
CASSQDRGGPFYGYTF
TGCGCCAGCAGCCAAGATCGGGGGGGGCCTTTCTATGGCTACACCTTC
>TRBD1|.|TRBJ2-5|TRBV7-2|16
CASSRPGTGVEETQYF
TGTGCCAGCAGCCGTCCCGGGACAGGGGTTGAAGAGACCCAGTACTTC
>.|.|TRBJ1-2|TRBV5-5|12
CASSLGLYGYTF
TGTGCCAGCAGCCTTGGCCTCTATGGCTACACCTTC
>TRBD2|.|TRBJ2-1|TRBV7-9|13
CASSLSGSDEQFF
TGTGCCAGCAGCTTGAGCGGGAGCGATGAGCAGTTCTTC
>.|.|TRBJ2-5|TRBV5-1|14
CASRADSYQETQYF
TGCGCCAGCAGGGCGGACTCGTACCAAGAGACCCAGTACTTC
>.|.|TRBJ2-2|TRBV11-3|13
CASSPQGTGELFF
TGTGCCAGCAGCCCACAGGGAACCGGGGAGCTGTTTTTT
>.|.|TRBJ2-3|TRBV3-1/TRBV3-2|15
CASSQATFHTDTQYF
TGTGCCAGCAGCCAAGCTACTTTTCACACAGATACGCAGTATTTT
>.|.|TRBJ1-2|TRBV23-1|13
CASSSPCGRSYTF
TGCGCCAGCAGTTCACCCTGCGGGCGGAGCTACACCTTC
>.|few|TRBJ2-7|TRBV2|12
CASSVTYYEQYF
TGTGCCAGCAGCGTCACCTACTACGAGCAGTACTTC
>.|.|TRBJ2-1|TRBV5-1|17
CASSLVTATTSYNEQFF
TGCGCCAGCAGCTTGGTGACAGCCACGACCTCCTACAATGAGCAGTTCTTC
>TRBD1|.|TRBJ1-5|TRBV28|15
CASSDPGTGRQPQHF
TGTGCCAGCAGTGATCCCGGGACAGGGCGTCAGCCCCAGCATTTT
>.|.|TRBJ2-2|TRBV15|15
CATSREGRNTGELFF
TGTGCCACCAGCAGAGAGGGCCGTAACACCGGGGAGCTGTTTTTT